This TCR beta chain was recovered during a study of shared clonotypes between healthy human individuals. Study results and caveats: Around 5% was the fraction of naive CD4 clonotypes found shared across a few donors. Naive subsets generally exceeded memory subsets in estimated richness.

Cells designated naive CD8 were CD45RO-negative and were positively selected for CCR7, with terminally differentiated effector memory CD45RA+ cells excluded. The germline CDR1 and CDR2 sequences are MDHEN and SYDVKM. The CDR3 extends over 16 amino acids. The ends lost 4 bases at V and 0 bases at J; junction bases unmatched: 4. Worth noting for this clone: What it recognizes is unknown.

Produced via immunoSEQ multiplex PCR; TCRdb's table is partial and in-frame only. The sample yields about 2 million clones, about 95% seen once. This receptor was taken from a young man in good health. The sequencing sample was made of naive CD8+ T cells sorted from blood. The V call is TRBV28, the J call TRBJ2-7; TRBD2 agrees at 12 bases. The chain's CDR3 is CASSSTSGGTSYEQYF. Here the CDR3 DNA reads TGTGCCAGCAGTTCAACTAGCGGGGGGACCTCCTACGAGCAGTACTTC.